The rows below give T cell receptor beta chains drawn from one sample of a study of a mutant IDH1 vaccine in newly diagnosed glioma. What these receptors recognize is not known. Using immunoSEQ multiplex PCR, the repertoire was profiled, and TCRdb retains in-frame clones only, with some absent. The sample carries about 61,000 clones, roughly 80% recorded once. The sequencing used PBMCs, collected from a glioma patient whose treatment included an IDH1 peptide vaccine. These receptors all come from a man in his fifties with glioma. CDR3s include the opening cysteine and the closing phenylalanine or tryptophan. Each record gives: D gene, clone size, V gene, J gene, CDR3 protein, CDR3 DNA. A D gene is named only where the DNA matches it firmly. Clone size appears in some rows only: once, few, many, or a class for an expanded clone.

>-|few|TRBV6-1|TRBJ1-4
CASSDPPLGEKLFF
TGTGCCAGCAGTGACCCCCCTTTGGGTGAAAAACTGTTTTTT
>-|few|TRBV27|TRBJ1-1
CASFSATRGWMNTEAFF
TGTGCCAGCTTTTCGGCTACTCGAGGCTGGATGAACACTGAAGCTTTCTTT
>-|-|TRBV30|TRBJ2-1
CAWSPAMGFYNEQFF
TGTGCCTGGAGTCCGGCGATGGGATTTTACAATGAGCAGTTCTTC
>-|-|TRBV5-6|TRBJ1-5
CASSFYQGVNQPQHF
TGTGCCAGCAGCTTTTATCAGGGCGTTAATCAGCCCCAGCATTTT
>TRBD2|-|TRBV5-1|TRBJ2-5
CASSFGGSGGETQYF
TGCGCCAGCAGCTTCGGAGGCTCCGGGGGGGAGACCCAGTACTTC
>TRBD2|-|TRBV28|TRBJ2-2
CASRRLAGYGGELFF
TGTGCCAGCAGAAGACTAGCGGGGTACGGCGGGGAGCTGTTTTTT
>TRBD1|-|TRBV5-4|TRBJ1-2
CASSSGQGGSGYTF
TGTGCCAGCAGCTCCGGACAGGGCGGTAGCGGCTACACCTTC
>-|-|TRBV6-1|TRBJ2-2
CASRRVNTGELFF
TGTGCCAGCAGGAGAGTAAACACCGGGGAGCTGTTTTTT
>TRBD2|-|TRBV7-2|TRBJ2-3
CASSPDSSGNTDTQYF
TGTGCCAGCAGCCCAGACTCTAGCGGTAACACAGATACGCAGTATTTT
>-|-|TRBV27|TRBJ1-1
CASSLAGRVGTEAFF
TGTGCCAGCAGTTTGGCAGGGAGGGTGGGCACTGAAGCTTTCTTT
>-|-|TRBV7-9|TRBJ2-2
CASGTYSNTGELFF
TGTGCCAGCGGTACTTATTCGAACACCGGGGAGCTGTTTTTT
>TRBD2|-|TRBV6-6|TRBJ2-5
CASSYGLVLGETQYF
TGTGCCAGCAGTTACGGACTAGTTTTAGGGGAGACCCAGTACTTC
>TRBD1|few|TRBV28|TRBJ1-5
CASVQGNQPQHF
TGTGCCAGCGTACAGGGGAATCAGCCCCAGCATTTT
>-|-|TRBV10-1|TRBJ2-2
CAISRDRLNGELFF
TGCGCCATTTCACGAGACAGGCTAAACGGGGAGCTGTTTTTT
>-|-|TRBV30|TRBJ1-2
CAWSLRLNYGYTF
TGTGCCTGGAGTCTCAGGCTTAACTATGGCTACACCTTC
>-|-|TRBV20-1|TRBJ1-2
CSANEAGGYTF
TGCAGTGCTAACGAGGCGGGTGGCTACACCTTC
>TRBD1|-|TRBV7-7|TRBJ2-3
CASSLGQHTDTQYF
TGTGCCAGCAGCTTGGGACAGCACACAGATACGCAGTATTTT
>-|-|TRBV6-5|TRBJ1-6
CASSYSPQAGGSPLHF
TGTGCCAGCAGTTACTCACCACAGGCGGGAGGGTCACCCCTCCACTTT
>-|-|TRBV29-1|TRBJ2-3
CSVWRNPETDTQYF
TGCAGCGTTTGGAGGAACCCTGAAACAGATACGCAGTATTTT
>TRBD2|-|TRBV2|TRBJ2-5
CASRPIAGGAETQYF
TGTGCCAGCAGACCCATAGCGGGGGGAGCGGAGACCCAGTACTTC
>-|few|TRBV10-1|TRBJ1-1
CASTGMMNTEAFF
TGCGCCAGCACAGGGATGATGAACACTGAAGCTTTCTTT
>-|-|TRBV7-2|TRBJ2-7
CASSTYYEQYF
TGTGCCAGCAGCACATACTACGAGCAGTACTTC
>-|-|TRBV4-1|TRBJ2-1
CASSQVTDPRYNEQFF
TGCGCCAGCAGCCAAGTCACTGATCCTAGGTACAATGAGCAGTTCTTC
>TRBD1|-|TRBV2|TRBJ1-2
CASRDRGGDYGYTF
TGTGCCAGCAGGGACAGGGGTGGGGACTATGGCTACACCTTC
>-|-|TRBV29-1|TRBJ1-2
CSANFQGLSNYGYTF
TGCAGCGCCAATTTCCAGGGATTAAGTAACTATGGCTACACCTTC
>-|-|TRBV27|TRBJ2-7
CASGAGIISEYF
TGTGCCAGCGGGGCAGGGATTATCTCGGAGTACTTC
>TRBD1|-|TRBV20-1|TRBJ2-1
CSAKGGSEQFF
TGCAGTGCTAAAGGGGGCAGTGAGCAGTTCTTC